The 13 T cell receptor beta chains in this list originate from one sample, sequenced in a study of cytomegalovirus exposure and HLA in healthy donors. PCR used 60 Vbeta primers and 13 Jbeta primers. Produced via immunoSEQ multiplex PCR; TCRdb's table is partial and in-frame only. The sample gives 160,000 or so clones, more than 60% of which show up once; 7% is in the top ten. The source material was PBMCs. The source of these receptors is a woman aged 35 to 49 in good health and CMV-seropositive.

The chain couples TRBV2 to TRBJ2-4, with TRBD1 matching 7 bases. J lost 7 bases, V lost 4 bases, and 16 bases had no gene match. Germline lookup yields CDR1 SNHLY and CDR2 FYNNEI. This CDR3 region has 17 residues. The CDR3: CASSAIGTAHLTNIQYF. The CDR3 nucleotides are TGTGCCAGCAGTGCGATCGGGACAGCTCATCTCACGAACATTCAGTACTTC.

The genes are TRBV2 and TRBJ2-2; D remains ambiguous. CDR1 SNHLY and CDR2 FYNNEI come from the germline V gene. There are 14 residues in the CDR3. Trimming removed 0 bases from V and 5 bases from J, with 7 bases in between. The CDR3 protein is CASSEAGLTGELFF. The CDR3, as DNA: TGTGCCAGCAGTGAAGCTGGGCTAACCGGGGAGCTGTTTTTT.

The chain is built from TRBV29-1 and TRBJ2-3; possibly TRBD2 for D (5 bases). Germline-derived CDR1 and CDR2 are SQVTM and ANQGSEA. This CDR3 spans 13 amino acids. V gave up 5 bases and J gave up 0 bases, with 9 bases separating them. The CDR3: CSVFRTSTDTQYF. The CDR3, as DNA: TGCAGCGTTTTTCGGACTAGCACAGATACGCAGTATTTT.

The gene calls are TRBV28 and TRBJ1-2; no clear D. The CDR3 totals 11 residues. The germline V gene encodes CDR1 MDHEN and CDR2 SYDVKM. V lost 4 bases to trimming and J lost 8 bases, with 8 bases between them. CDR3 loop: CASSYQEGYTF. In DNA form, the CDR3 reads TGTGCCAGCAGTTACCAAGAGGGCTACACCTTC.

The table lists this clone with a count of one. The V and J genes are TRBV2 and TRBJ1-6; D is ambiguous. CDR3 size: 15 residues. Germline lookup yields CDR1 SNHLY and CDR2 FYNNEI. Trimming stripped 3 bases from V and 7 bases from J, with 13 bases between. The CDR3 loop reads CASSETGSTNSPLHF. The CDR3 DNA follows: TGTGCCAGCAGTGAGACGGGGTCCACCAATTCACCCCTCCACTTT.

V and J are TRBV6-5 and TRBJ2-5; D may be TRBD1 (8 bases). Germline-derived CDR1 and CDR2 are MNHEY and SVGAGI. The CDR3 extends over 14 amino acids. With 4 bases removed from V and 5 bases from J, the gap between germline ends came to 14 bases. The CDR3 spells CASSWTGRGETQYF. CDR3 nucleotides: TGTGCCAGCAGTTGGACAGGGCGGGGGGAGACCCAGTACTTC.

This chain joins TRBV5-1 and TRBJ2-1, with 10 bases fitting TRBD2. Looked up from germline, CDR1 is SGHRS and CDR2 is YFSETQ. J gave up 6 bases and V 0 bases, and 21 bases lay outside the gene matches. The CDR3 runs to 21 residues. The CDR3 loop reads CASSLDVAGGLIDPTRNEQFF. CDR3 sequence (DNA): TGCGCCAGCAGCTTGGACGTAGCGGGGGGACTCATAGACCCCACCCGCAATGAGCAGTTCTTC.

This sequence joins TRBV4-2 and TRBJ2-2; 10 nucleotides match TRBD2. Losses at the gene ends were 3 bases for V and 3 bases for J; bases not matched to a gene: 13. CDR3 length: 19 amino acids. Germline V gene lookup returns CDR1 LGHNA and CDR2 YNFKEQ. CDR3 residues: CASSQMGLAPKADTGELFF. The CDR3 DNA sequence: TGTGCCAGCAGCCAGATGGGACTAGCGCCCAAGGCGGACACCGGGGAGCTGTTTTTT.

The rearrangement links TRBV11-2 to TRBJ2-2, with 8 bases fitting TRBD2. Germline lookup yields CDR1 SGHAT and CDR2 FQNNGV. Trimming cost V 1 base and J 7 bases; bases outside gene matches: 8. The CDR3 extends over 16 amino acids. The CDR3 DNA reads as TGTGCCAGCAGCTTAGTCGGGACTAGTCGGGTCGGGGAGCTGTTTTTT. Residues: CASSLVGTSRVGELFF. Looking up the rest from reference TRBV11-2 and TRBJ2-2 gives the full variable domain: EAGVAQSPRYKIIEKRQSVAFWCNPISGHATLYWYQQILGQGPKLLIQFQNNGVVDDSQLPKDRFSAERLKGVDSTLKIQPAKLEDSAVYLCASSLVGTSRVGELFFGEGSRLTVL.

The chain links TRBV5-1 to TRBJ1-6; TRBD1 is a possible D gene (6 bases). Germline values: CDR1 SGHRS, CDR2 YFSETQ. CDR3 size: 17 residues. V was trimmed by 4 bases and J by 0 bases, leaving 14 bases between them. The CDR3, as DNA: TGCGCCAGCAGCGTTACAGGGTCGAGCTCCTATAATTCACCCCTCCACTTT. This sequence encodes CASSVTGSSSYNSPLHF.

The chain employs TRBV30 and TRBJ1-1; 8 bases are shared with TRBD1. Germline V gives CDR1 GTSNPN, CDR2 SVGIG (reference sequence). Trimming cost V 2 bases and J 3 bases; bases outside gene matches: 2. The CDR3 spans 13 residues. The chain's CDR3 is CAWSQDRDTEAFF. In DNA, the CDR3 is TGTGCCTGGAGTCAGGACAGGGACACTGAAGCTTTCTTT.

This clone was seen only a few times. CDR3: CASRRDRVTEAFF. The DNA for the CDR3 is TGTGCCAGCAGACGCGACAGGGTCACTGAAGCTTTCTTT. The rearrangement uses TRBV7-2 and TRBJ1-1; 7 bases align to TRBD1. The CDR3 has 13 amino acids. Germline trimming cut 6 bases from V and 4 bases from J; bases unmatched to any gene: 5. Germline CDR1 and CDR2: SGHTA and FQGNSA. The whole variable domain, filled in from reference TRBV7-2 and TRBJ1-1, reads GAGVSQSPSNKVTEKGKDVELRCDPISGHTALYWYRQSLGQGLEFLIYFQGNSAPDKSGLPSDRFSAERTGGSVSTLTIQRTQQEDSAVYLCASRRDRVTEAFFGQGTRLTVV.

The J gene is TRBJ2-5, the V gene TRBV6-6; maybe TRBD2 (6 bases). There are 15 residues in the CDR3. Germline V gene data show CDR1 as MNHNY and CDR2 as SVGAGI (reference sequence). Trimming took 2 bases from V and 5 from J, leaving 15 bases between them. CDR3 region: CASSYVGLPQETQYF. In nucleotides, the CDR3 is TGTGCCAGCAGTTACGTGGGACTGCCCCAGGAGACCCAGTACTTC.